Presented here are 2 T cell receptor beta chains from one specimen sequenced in a study of identical twins. TCRdb reprocessed the 5' RACE reads with MiXCR, giving one entry per CDR3 protein. The profile shows 460,000 or so distinct CDR3 sequences, 13% to 15% of them singletons. These data were likewise used in another study, on yellow fever vaccine responses in identical twins.

The sample comprised CD4+ T cells sorted from blood. These TCRs come from a woman between 18 and 29 years old in good health.

This sequence joins TRBV7-9 and TRBJ2-7; TRBD1 might be the D (5 bases). CDR3 length: 14 residues. The ends were cut back, 1 base at V and 2 bases at J, with 9 bases in the middle. Germline CDR1 reads SEHNR; CDR2 reads FQNEAQ (reference sequence). Here the CDR3 reads CASSLGDRPYEQYF. CDR3 bases: TGTGCCAGCAGCTTAGGAGACAGACCCTACGAGCAGTACTTC.

The rearrangement uses TRBV2 and TRBJ2-4; 7 bases are a match to TRBD2. Losses at the gene ends were 2 bases for V and 7 bases for J; bases not matched to a gene: 5. CDR1 is SNHLY and CDR2 is FYNNEI in the germline V gene. The CDR3 has 14 residues. The CDR3 loop reads CASSETPSGNIQYF. DNA for the CDR3: TGTGCCAGCAGTGAAACCCCTAGCGGCAACATTCAGTACTTC.